These T cell receptor beta chains were read from a single sample in a study of blood T cell dynamics during melanoma immunotherapy. This table comes from immunoSEQ multiplex PCR, and its TCRdb copy is limited to in-frame clones, with some not included. The top ten clones hold around 4% of a sample with approximately 9,800 clones, approximately 90% of them seen once. Sample: blood, taken from a patient treated with checkpoint blockade. All receptors derive from a human donor with melanoma. CDR3s include the opening cysteine and the closing phenylalanine or tryptophan. D genes are given only for firm matches. Only part of the rows carry a size: once, few, many, or a class if the clone is expanded.

v_gene	abundance	j_gene	d_gene	CDR3nt	CDR3aa
TRBV19	once	TRBJ2-1	TRBD1	TGTGCCAGTAGGGGACAGGGGAAATACAATGAGCAGTTCTTC	CASRGQGKYNEQFF
TRBV11-2	NA	TRBJ2-5	TRBD2	TGTGCCAGCAGCATCTCCAGGAAGCGGGAGGAGACCCAGTACTTC	CASSISRKREETQYF
TRBV11-2	NA	TRBJ1-2	TRBD1	TGTGCCAGCAGCTTAGAGGACAGGGGTTGGAATGGCTACACCTTC	CASSLEDRGWNGYTF
TRBV28	NA	TRBJ1-1	NA	TGTGCCAGCAGTTTAGCGAGATCTATGAACACTGAAGCTTTCTTT	CASSLARSMNTEAFF
TRBV4-3	NA	TRBJ2-1	TRBD2	TGCGCCAGCAGCCAAGAGAGACTAGCGGGAGTGATCGATAGCCGCAATGAGCAGTTCTTC	CASSQERLAGVIDSRNEQFF
TRBV7-2	NA	TRBJ2-1	TRBD2	TGTGCCAGCACCCCGGGGGGTAGATCGGCTAGCGGGAGAAATGAGCAGTTCTTC	CASTPGGRSASGRNEQFF
TRBV10-3	NA	TRBJ2-1	NA	TGTGCCACCCAGGGGCAGGGGAATTACAATGAGCAGTTCTTC	CATQGQGNYNEQFF
TRBV6-1	once	TRBJ2-1	TRBD2	TGTGCCAGCAGCAGGACTAGCGGGAGTATCCATGAGCAGTTCTTC	CASSRTSGSIHEQFF
TRBV6-1	NA	TRBJ1-1	NA	TGTGCCAGCAGACTGGGGAACACTGAAGCTTTCTTT	CASRLGNTEAFF
TRBV20-1	once	TRBJ2-7	NA	TGCAGTGCTAGAGGTCTAGTCGAGCAGTACTTC	CSARGLVEQYF
TRBV5-8	NA	TRBJ2-3	NA	TGTGCCAGCAGCCCCGGGGGAAATCTCCTCACAGATACGCAGTATTTT	CASSPGGNLLTDTQYF
TRBV25-1	NA	TRBJ2-7	NA	TGTGCCAGCAGTGAGACAGGCGACTACGAGCAGTACTTC	CASSETGDYEQYF
TRBV6-5	NA	TRBJ2-1	NA	TGTGCCAGCAGTTACACAAGGGAGTCCCAAACGGATGAGCAGTTCTTC	CASSYTRESQTDEQFF
TRBV15	NA	TRBJ1-2	NA	TGTGCCACCAGCCCCGGGGGGACTTTGGGCTATGGCTACACCTTC	CATSPGGTLGYGYTF
TRBV5-1	NA	TRBJ2-7	NA	TGCGCCAGCAGCCTGGGCAGGGGAAGCTCCTACGAGCAGTACTTC	CASSLGRGSSYEQYF
TRBV6-1	few	TRBJ1-2	TRBD1	TGTGCCAGCAAAAGCGACAGGGGCCGAGGCTACACCTTC	CASKSDRGRGYTF
TRBV20-1	NA	TRBJ2-7	NA	TGCAGTGCTAGCGACCACTACGAGCAGTACTTC	CSASDHYEQYF
TRBV7-8	NA	TRBJ2-6	NA	TGTGCCAGCAGCCCCGCGAGACGGATGTCTGGGGCCAACGTCCTGACTTTC	CASSPARRMSGANVLTF
TRBV6-5	NA	TRBJ2-2	NA	TGTGCCAGCAGATACACAGCGAACACCGGGGAGCTGTTTTTT	CASRYTANTGELFF
TRBV29-1	NA	TRBJ1-1	NA	TGCAGCGTCCGATGGACGGAAAGGAACACTGAAGCTTTCTTT	CSVRWTERNTEAFF
TRBV6-5	NA	TRBJ2-7	NA	TGTGCCAGCAGTTACTCGGATCAGGGTACCTACGAGCAGTACTTC	CASSYSDQGTYEQYF
TRBV5-6	NA	TRBJ1-2	NA	TGTGCCAGCAGCTTGGCAGGGACTGGCTACACCTTC	CASSLAGTGYTF
TRBV4-2	NA	TRBJ1-1	NA	TGTGCCAGCAGCCAAACCTTCTCCGTCACCTCTGAAGCTTTCTTT	CASSQTFSVTSEAFF
TRBV4-3	NA	TRBJ1-1	NA	TGCGCCAGCAGCGTAGAGCTAGGCACTGAAGCTTTCTTT	CASSVELGTEAFF
TRBV4-1	NA	TRBJ1-1	NA	TGCGCCAGCAGCGTAACAGGAGGTTTCGGCACTGAAGCTTTCTTT	CASSVTGGFGTEAFF
TRBV28	NA	TRBJ2-1	NA	TGTGCCAGCAGTTTGGCCCGGGAGCGGTCCTACAATGAGCAGTTCTTC	CASSLARERSYNEQFF
TRBV18	NA	TRBJ1-2	NA	TGTGCCAGCTCACCCCCAGCAGGGGTATATGGCTACACCTTC	CASSPPAGVYGYTF
TRBV14	NA	TRBJ2-2	TRBD2	TGTGCCAGCAGCCATAGAAGACTAGCGGGTTATTTTATCACCGGGGAGCTGTTTTTT	CASSHRRLAGYFITGELFF
TRBV29-1	NA	TRBJ2-7	TRBD2	TGCAGCGTTGAAGGACTAGCGGGAGTTCGCGACGAGCAGTACTTC	CSVEGLAGVRDEQYF